A selection of T cell receptor beta chains follows, all from one sample in a study of shared clonotypes between healthy human individuals. TCRdb keeps only in-frame clones here, not all; method: immunoSEQ multiplex PCR. The table records fewer than 800,000 clones, 92% of them present only once. The sequenced material came from naive CD8+ T cells sorted from blood. The receptors were gathered from a young man in good health. Each CDR3 is given with its conserved first and last residue. Each record gives: D gene, V gene, clone size, J gene, CDR3 length, CDR3 DNA, CDR3 protein. D genes are given only for firm matches. Not every row has a clone size; where given, it reads once, few, many or a size class.

-	TRBV11-2	-	TRBJ1-3	16	TGTGCCAGCAGCTTAGCCTGGGGGTTATCTGGAAACACCATATATTTT	CASSLAWGLSGNTIYF
-	TRBV5-1	once	TRBJ2-6	15	TGCGCCAGCAGCTTGGTTGGCTCTGGGGCCAACGTCCTGACTTTC	CASSLVGSGANVLTF
-	TRBV13	-	TRBJ2-7	14	TGTGCCAGCAGCTTACAGGGGGGTTCCTACGAGCAGTACTTC	CASSLQGGSYEQYF
TRBD1	TRBV7-6	once	TRBJ2-7	14	TGTGCCAGCAGCATGAGGACAGGGGGGAACGAGCAGTACTTC	CASSMRTGGNEQYF
-	TRBV11-1	-	TRBJ1-2	14	TGTGCCAGCAGCTCCTCAGACAGCTTCTATGGCTACACCTTC	CASSSSDSFYGYTF
-	TRBV19	-	TRBJ2-1	15	TGTGCCAGTAGTAGGCCCGGGGCCTCCTACAATGAGCAGTTCTTC	CASSRPGASYNEQFF
-	TRBV13	-	TRBJ1-3	15	TGTGCCAGCAGCTTAGAAGGGGCCTCTGGAAACACCATATATTTT	CASSLEGASGNTIYF
-	TRBV20-1	-	TRBJ2-1	11	TGCAGTGCTAGAAGTTCGAATGAGCAGTTCTTC	CSARSSNEQFF
-	TRBV30	-	TRBJ2-7	14	TGTGCCTGGAGGAGGGGACTTGGCTCCTACGAGCAGTACTTC	CAWRRGLGSYEQYF
-	TRBV9	-	TRBJ2-5	13	TGTGCCAGCAGCGACGGCAGGCTAGAGACCCAGTACTTC	CASSDGRLETQYF
-	TRBV29-1	-	TRBJ2-1	16	TGCAGCGTTGAGGGTTTTGCGGCAAAAGCCTACAATGAGCAGTTCTTC	CSVEGFAAKAYNEQFF
-	TRBV27	-	TRBJ1-5	15	TGTGCCAGCAGTCCCGGGGCTGGGGGCAATCAGCCCCAGCATTTT	CASSPGAGGNQPQHF
-	TRBV28	-	TRBJ1-4	13	TGTGCCAGCAGTGATGGGACATATGAAAAACTGTTTTTT	CASSDGTYEKLFF
-	TRBV4-1	-	TRBJ2-5	14	TGCGCCAGCAGCCCCGGACAGTTACCGGAGACCCAGTACTTC	CASSPGQLPETQYF
TRBD2	TRBV27	-	TRBJ2-1	15	TGTGCCAGCAGCCCGGGGACTAGCCTATACAATGAGCAGTTCTTC	CASSPGTSLYNEQFF
-	TRBV5-6	-	TRBJ2-7	13	TGTGCCAGCCAACAGGGTCTCATGGACGAGCAGTACTTC	CASQQGLMDEQYF
TRBD2	TRBV28	-	TRBJ2-7	17	TGTGCCAGCAGTTGCAGTGGGCGGGAGTGTGGCTCCTACGAGCAGTACTTC	CASSCSGRECGSYEQYF
-	TRBV11-2	-	TRBJ2-2	14	TGTGCCAGTACCGGTTTCCCCAACACCGGGGAGCTGTTTTTT	CASTGFPNTGELFF
-	TRBV27	-	TRBJ1-2	17	TGTGCCAGCAGTTTATACTGGGCTCGGCGGGCCTCCTATGGCTACACCTTC	CASSLYWARRASYGYTF
TRBD1	TRBV5-5	-	TRBJ2-5	15	TGTGCCAGCAGCTTGGCGGACAGGGCAAAAGAGACCCAGTACTTC	CASSLADRAKETQYF
TRBD1	TRBV27	-	TRBJ2-5	13	TGTGCCAGCAGTAATCAACAGGGGGCGACCCAGTACTTC	CASSNQQGATQYF
TRBD2	TRBV29-1	-	TRBJ2-7	15	TGCAGCGTAACGATCCCGGGACTAGCGGAATACGAGCAGTACTTC	CSVTIPGLAEYEQYF
TRBD2	TRBV6-1	-	TRBJ2-7	15	TGTGCCAGCAGTGAAACTAGCGGGATAACTTACGAGCAGTACTTC	CASSETSGITYEQYF
-	TRBV9	-	TRBJ2-1	12	TGTGCCAGCAGCTATGGGGGGAATGAGCAGTTCTTC	CASSYGGNEQFF
TRBD1	TRBV7-9	-	TRBJ1-1	14	TGTGCCAGCAGCGAGGACAGGTGGGGCGTTGAAGCTTTCTTT	CASSEDRWGVEAFF
TRBD1	TRBV7-2	-	TRBJ1-2	11	TGTGCCAGCAGCTACAGGGGTGGCTACACCTTC	CASSYRGGYTF
-	TRBV4-1	-	TRBJ1-2	16	TGCGCCAGCAGCCAAAACTTACAAACCACTAACTATGGCTACACCTTC	CASSQNLQTTNYGYTF
-	TRBV7-9	-	TRBJ2-7	15	TGTGCCAGCAGCTTAGCGCAGAAGGGGACCTACGAGCAGTACTTC	CASSLAQKGTYEQYF
-	TRBV7-9	-	TRBJ2-1	18	TGTGCCAGCAGCTCCGTCTCCGCGTCTATACCTAAGGGCAATGAGCAGTTCTTC	CASSSVSASIPKGNEQFF
TRBD1	TRBV2	-	TRBJ1-2	15	TGTGCCAGCAGGGGCGGGGACAGGGAAATTGATGGCTACACCTTC	CASRGGDREIDGYTF
TRBD2	TRBV19	-	TRBJ2-1	18	TGTGCCAGTAGTATAGTGGGGATAGCGGGAGACGGCTACAATGAGCAGTTCTTC	CASSIVGIAGDGYNEQFF
-	TRBV11-2	-	TRBJ2-1	14	TGTGCCAGCAGCTTATCCCTAGCGTACAATGAGCAGTTCTTC	CASSLSLAYNEQFF
TRBD1	TRBV13	once	TRBJ2-5	15	TGTGCCAGCAGCTTCGGACAGGGACCAGGGGAGACCCAGTACTTC	CASSFGQGPGETQYF
TRBD1	TRBV9	-	TRBJ2-7	14	TGTGCCAGCAGCGAAGAAGACAGGGGGTACGAGCAGTACTTC	CASSEEDRGYEQYF
-	TRBV10-1	-	TRBJ2-2	12	TGCGCCAGCAGTGATGATAGCGGGGAGCTGTTTTTT	CASSDDSGELFF
TRBD1	TRBV7-2	-	TRBJ1-1	13	TGTGCCAGCAGGGGACAGGGATTGACTGAAGCTTTCTTT	CASRGQGLTEAFF
TRBD1	TRBV27	-	TRBJ2-5	15	TGTGCCAGCAGTTCCCCGGGACAGTCACCAGAGACCCAGTACTTC	CASSSPGQSPETQYF
-	TRBV2	-	TRBJ1-4	16	TGTGCCAGCAGTGACATAGGGCTTGACATGTCTGAAAAACTGTTTTTT	CASSDIGLDMSEKLFF
-	TRBV27	-	TRBJ1-1	13	TGTGCCAGCAGTTATTTCGGGAACACTGAAGCTTTCTTT	CASSYFGNTEAFF
-	TRBV7-9	-	TRBJ2-5	16	TGTGCCAGCAGCTTTAGTTGGGACTTAAAAAAAGAGACCCAGTACTTC	CASSFSWDLKKETQYF
-	TRBV2	-	TRBJ2-7	12	TGTGCCAGCAAGGGCAGGGAAAACGAGCAGTACTTC	CASKGRENEQYF
TRBD1	TRBV28	-	TRBJ1-1	19	TGTGCCAGCAGTCTGACATTGATCCGGACAGGGGGCTCGGACACTGAAGCTTTCTTT	CASSLTLIRTGGSDTEAFF
TRBD2	TRBV18	-	TRBJ2-7	16	TGTGCCAGCTCCTCTCCGGGACTAGCGGGTACCTACGAGCAGTACTTC	CASSSPGLAGTYEQYF
TRBD2	TRBV2	-	TRBJ2-3	17	TGTGCCAGCAGCCTATTCGGGACTAGCGGGAGGGGAGATACGCAGTATTTT	CASSLFGTSGRGDTQYF
-	TRBV28	-	TRBJ1-1	17	TGTGCCAGCAGTTTATCGGTAGGGTATAGGGAGAACACTGAAGCTTTCTTT	CASSLSVGYRENTEAFF
-	TRBV28	-	TRBJ2-3	15	TGTGCCAGCAGTTTCACGGGGTCTTACGCAGATACGCAGTATTTT	CASSFTGSYADTQYF
-	TRBV21-1	-	TRBJ2-3	14	TGTGCCAGCAGCCTGGACAGTGCTCCAGATACGCAGTATTTT	CASSLDSAPDTQYF
TRBD2	TRBV7-2	-	TRBJ2-7	14	TGTGCCAGCAGCTTGGCGGGAGTTTTCCACGAGCAGTACTTC	CASSLAGVFHEQYF
TRBD1	TRBV28	-	TRBJ2-1	20	TGTGCCAGCAGTTCCGACAGGGGGCAGGAGATGCGGGAGGCCCCCAATGAGCAGTTCTTC	CASSSDRGQEMREAPNEQFF
-	TRBV28	-	TRBJ2-7	15	TGTGCCAGCAGTTTATCCACCTCTTTGGGGTACGAGCAGTACTTC	CASSLSTSLGYEQYF